This entry features one T cell receptor (beta chain) sequence. The identical CDR3 is also encoded by other nucleotide sequences in the sample. Per the authors' pipeline: Scientists estimated how many nucleated cells there were by amplifying reference gene primers. The table came from immunoSEQ multiplex PCR; TCRdb's copy has only in-frame clones and leaves some out. D and trimming come from the DNA, and the V and J calls and clone size come from that table. Altogether some 160,000 clones are present, around four fifths being singletons, with the ten largest covering 6.2%. The entry originates in a study of blood T cell repertoires in COVID-19. The length of the CDR3 is 15 residues. J gave up 3 bases and V 1 base, and 3 bases lay outside the gene matches. The germline CDR1 and CDR2 sequences are LNHDA and SQIVND (reference sequence).

The chain employs TRBV19 and TRBJ2-7; 10 bases are shared with TRBD2. Material for sequencing was PBMCs or T cells enriched from blood (not recorded which). The sequence was obtained from a woman aged 40 to 50 who had recovered from COVID-19. The CDR3 loop is CASSIGTSGSYEQYF. The CDR3 DNA follows: TGTGCCAGTAGTATAGGGACTAGCGGCAGCTACGAGCAGTACTTC.